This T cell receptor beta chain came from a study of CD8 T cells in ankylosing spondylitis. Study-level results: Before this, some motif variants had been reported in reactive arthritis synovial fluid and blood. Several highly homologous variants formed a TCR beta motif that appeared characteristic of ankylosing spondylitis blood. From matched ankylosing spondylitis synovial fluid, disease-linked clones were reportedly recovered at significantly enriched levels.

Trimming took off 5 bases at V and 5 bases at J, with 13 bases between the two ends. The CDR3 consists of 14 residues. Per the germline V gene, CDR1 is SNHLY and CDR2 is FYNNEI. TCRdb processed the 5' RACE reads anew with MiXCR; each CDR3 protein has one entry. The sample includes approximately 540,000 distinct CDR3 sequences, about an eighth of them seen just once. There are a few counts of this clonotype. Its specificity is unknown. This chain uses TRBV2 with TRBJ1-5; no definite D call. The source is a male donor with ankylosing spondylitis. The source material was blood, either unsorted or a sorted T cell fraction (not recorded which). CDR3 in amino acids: CASSSRRWDQPQHF. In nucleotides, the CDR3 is TGTGCCAGCAGTTCACGGAGATGGGATCAGCCCCAGCATTTT.